Presented here are 8 T cell receptor beta chains from one specimen sequenced in a study of blood T cells in healthy people across ages. A sample-barcoded 5' primer and a J-beta primer mix were used in a second PCR of about 7 to 12 cycles. TCRdb redid the calling of the 5' RACE reads with MiXCR, one entry per CDR3 protein. The repertoire includes about 700,000 distinct CDR3 sequences, less than 40% of them detected once, and roughly 14% sits in the top ten. The sample consisted of blood. All receptors come from a woman aged 80 or over in good health.

The table lists this clonotype with many counts. This chain connects TRBV7-3 to TRBJ1-2, with D perhaps matching TRBD1 (6 bases). V was cut by 2 bases and J by 7 bases, with 14 bases left in between. The CDR3 covers 14 residues. Germline V CDR1 and CDR2: SGHTA, FQGTGA. The CDR3 nucleotides read TGTGCCAGCAGCTTACAGGGGCCAGGGCCTGGCTACACCTTC. Its protein is CASSLQGPGPGYTF.

With respect to this clonotype: Mismatch with germline at one junction end may stem from a read error. The chain links TRBV9 to TRBJ1-2; no clear D gene. Germline CDR1 is SGDLS and CDR2 is YYNGEE. The CDR3 is 14 amino acids. The CDR3 bases are TGTGCCAGCAGCGTTCAGAGACTGGGCTATGGCTGCACCTTC. It yields the protein CASSVQRLGYGCTF.

In this sample, this clonotype turned up a few times. This rearrangement joins TRBV5-1 to TRBJ2-5; TRBD2 matches at 13 bases. The CDR3 runs 16 residues. Germline-derived CDR1 and CDR2 are SGHRS and YFSETQ. Unmatched junction bases numbered 7, after V lost 4 bases and J lost 4 bases. CDR3 sequence: CASSGTTSGRRETQYF. DNA for the CDR3: TGCGCCAGCAGCGGAACGACTAGCGGGAGGAGAGAGACCCAGTACTTC. The full variable domain, with the rest looked up from reference TRBV5-1 and TRBJ2-5, is KAGVTQTPRYLIKTRGQQVTLSCSPISGHRSVSWYQQTPGQGLQFLFEYFSETQRNKGNFPGRFSGRQFSNSRSEMNVSTLELGDSALYLCASSGTTSGRRETQYFGPGTRLLVL.

The sample holds many counts of this clonotype. This sequence joins TRBV12-3 or TRBV12-4 and TRBJ1-5, with TRBD1 matching over 8 bases. The CDR3 runs 14 residues. The junction had 2 bases not matched to a gene; V was cut back by 5 bases and J by 2 bases. For the CDR3, the DNA is TGTGCCAGCAGTATGACAGGGGGCAATCAGCCCCAGCATTTT. Protein product: CASSMTGGNQPQHF.

The sample holds a few counts of this clonotype. This sequence joins TRBV2 and TRBJ2-6, with D perhaps matching TRBD1 (6 bases). Trimming took 3 bases from V and 0 from J, leaving 12 bases between them. This CDR3 region has 17 residues. CDR1 and CDR2 from the germline V gene are SNHLY and FYNNEI. The CDR3: CASSDPGHSSGANVLTF. The CDR3 coding sequence is TGTGCCAGCAGTGACCCGGGACATAGCTCTGGGGCCAACGTCCTGACTTTC.

This clonotype turned up a few times. The chain employs TRBV5-1 and TRBJ1-1, with D hard to call. Germline values: CDR1 SGHRS, CDR2 YFSETQ. V lost 2 bases, J lost 0 bases, and 5 bases lay in between. This CDR3 contains 13 residues. CDR3 amino acids: CASSLIVNTEAFF. The CDR3 DNA reads TGCGCCAGCAGCTTAATTGTGAACACTGAAGCTTTCTTT.

There are many counts of this clonotype. The J gene is TRBJ1-2, the V gene TRBV4-2; a possible D gene is TRBD1 (5 bases). The germline CDR1 and CDR2 sequences are LGHNA and YNFKEQ. The germline V and J ends were trimmed by 0 bases and 3 bases, with 8 bases remaining between them. The CDR3 spans 14 residues. The CDR3 bases are TGTGCCAGCAGCCAAGATCCACAGGACTATGGCTACACCTTC. As protein: CASSQDPQDYGYTF.

This clonotype was seen ten or more times. V gene TRBV27 combines with J gene TRBJ1-2, with D possibly TRBD1 on 5 matching bases. Per the germline V gene, CDR1 is MNHEY and CDR2 is SMNVEV (reference sequence). V lost 4 bases and J lost 7, with 19 bases in between. The CDR3 has 15 amino acids. CDR3 amino acids: CASSSGDRLTSGYTF. The CDR3 DNA follows: TGTGCCAGCAGTTCGGGGGACCGCTTAACCAGTGGCTACACCTTC.